The next 32 T cell receptor beta chains were all read from a single sample in a study of blood T cell repertoires in COVID-19. TCRdb's table, derived via immunoSEQ multiplex PCR, lists solely in-frame clones and lacks some. The repertoire includes approximately 90,000 clones, approximately 88% of them detected once, and 3% to 4% sits in the top ten. Sequenced: peripheral blood. These receptors all come from a woman in her 70s with acute or convalescent COVID-19.

This chain links TRBV28 with TRBJ2-5; 16 nucleotides line up with TRBD2. The V gene end was trimmed by 5 bases and the J gene end by 4 bases; junction bases not matched to a gene: 7. Germline V gene data show CDR1 as MDHEN and CDR2 as SYDVKM. The CDR3 sequence is 17 residues long. The CDR3 loop reads CASSPGGLAGGSETQYF. The CDR3 nucleotides read TGTGCCAGCAGTCCAGGGGGACTAGCGGGGGGGTCAGAGACCCAGTACTTC.

V gene TRBV19 combines with J gene TRBJ2-2; a possible D gene is TRBD1 (5 bases). V lost 3 bases, J lost 8 bases, and 22 bases lay in between. Looked up from germline, CDR1 is LNHDA and CDR2 is SQIVND (reference sequence). This CDR3 comprises 17 residues. The CDR3 loop reads CASSIRGRVREGGELFF. The CDR3, as DNA: TGTGCCAGTAGTATCCGCGGCAGGGTTAGGGAAGGTGGGGAGCTGTTTTTT.

The rearrangement links TRBV6-5 to TRBJ1-5, with 7 bases that match TRBD1. This CDR3 is 15 amino acids long. Germline V gene sequence: CDR1 MNHEY, CDR2 SVGAGI. The V segment lost 5 bases and the J segment 2 bases; nucleotides outside the gene matches: 6. CDR3 sequence: CASSRQGGGNQPQHF. For the CDR3, the DNA is TGTGCCAGCAGTCGACAGGGAGGTGGCAATCAGCCCCAGCATTTT.

This clone appeared a single time. V gene TRBV6-5 combines with J gene TRBJ1-5; D possibly corresponds to TRBD1 (5 bases). Germline V gene lookup returns CDR1 MNHEY and CDR2 SVGAGI. CDR3 size: 14 residues. V lost 5 bases to trimming and J lost 7 bases, with 15 bases between them. The CDR3 DNA follows: TGTGCCAGCAGTCAGGAGGGTAGGGGCCAGCCCCAGCATTTT. Protein sequence: CASSQEGRGQPQHF.

This rearrangement joins TRBV7-9 to TRBJ2-3; 9 bases fit TRBD1. The CDR3 covers 15 residues. Germline values: CDR1 SEHNR, CDR2 FQNEAQ (reference sequence). After removal of 2 bases from V and 6 bases from J, the junction contained 6 bases not matched to a gene. The CDR3 here is CASSLTGTGSDTQYF. As DNA, the CDR3 is TGTGCCAGCAGCTTAACCGGGACAGGGTCCGATACGCAGTATTTT.

This clone showed up just once. V gene TRBV19 combines with J gene TRBJ1-5; D not certain. CDR1 LNHDA and CDR2 SQIVND come from the germline V gene (reference sequence). V lost 2 bases and J 2 bases, leaving 16 bases between the germline ends. This CDR3 region has 17 residues. The CDR3 loop reads CASSIIWGNSGNQPQHF. The DNA of the CDR3 is TGTGCCAGTAGTATAATCTGGGGTAATAGCGGCAATCAGCCCCAGCATTTT.

This chain uses TRBV5-8 with TRBJ1-2; 9 nucleotides align to TRBD1. CDR1 is SGHTS, CDR2 YDEGEE, per germline. CDR3 length equals 15 residues. With V trimmed by 1 base and J by 2 bases, 3 bases remained unmatched. Written as DNA, the CDR3 is TGTGCCAGCAGCTTGCCTGGGACAGGGAACTATGGCTACACCTTC. Protein sequence: CASSLPGTGNYGYTF.

The chain links TRBV3-1 (or the pseudogene TRBV3-2) to TRBJ1-5; D call uncertain. In germline, CDR1 is LGHDT, CDR2 YNNKEL (reference sequence). The CDR3 loop spans 17 amino acids. With 1 base removed from V and 0 bases from J, the gap between germline ends came to 13 bases. This CDR3 reads CASSQGAAGNSNQPQHF. The CDR3 bases are TGTGCCAGCAGCCAAGGAGCTGCCGGGAATAGCAATCAGCCCCAGCATTTT.

The chain links TRBV19 to TRBJ1-2; 8 nucleotides agree with TRBD1. Per the germline V gene, CDR1 is LNHDA and CDR2 is SQIVND (reference sequence). V was clipped by 3 bases and J by 6 bases; unmatched bases: 15. The CDR3 length is 17 residues. The CDR3 region is CASSMSSGGAGQNGYTF. DNA of the CDR3: TGTGCCAGTAGTATGTCGTCAGGGGGCGCGGGTCAGAATGGCTACACCTTC.

The chain employs TRBV9 and TRBJ2-6; D gene uncertain. The V gene's germline CDR1 is SGDLS and CDR2 YYNGEE. This CDR3 is built from 17 residues. The germline V and J ends were trimmed by 0 bases and 2 bases, with 12 bases remaining between them. The CDR3 loop reads CASSVVDWVTGANVLTF. As DNA, the CDR3 is TGTGCCAGCAGCGTAGTTGACTGGGTAACTGGGGCCAACGTCCTGACTTTC.

The genes are TRBV10-2 and TRBJ2-2; 9 positions match TRBD2. The germline V gene encodes CDR1 WSHSY and CDR2 SAAADI. Trimming at V came to 7 bases and at J to 4 bases, leaving 4 bases not matched to a gene. The CDR3 runs to 14 residues. The CDR3 nucleotides read TGCGCCAGCACGGGACTAGCAGGCACCGGGGAGCTGTTTTTT. This gives the protein CASTGLAGTGELFF.

The chain is built from TRBV6-5 and TRBJ2-7, with TRBD1 identical over 9 bases. CDR1 is MNHEY, CDR2 SVGAGI, per germline. V lost 6 bases to trimming and J lost 1 base; unmatched junction nucleotides: 4. The CDR3 is 14 residues long. CDR3 sequence (DNA): TGTGCCAGCAGGCCGGGACAGGGTTCCTACGAGCAGTACTTC. Translation gives CASRPGQGSYEQYF.

This clone was observed once. The chain recombines TRBV6-1 with TRBJ1-4; TRBD1 might be the D (5 bases). Trimming removed 2 bases at V and 7 bases at J, with 14 bases between. The germline V gene has CDR1 MNHNS and CDR2 SASEGT. The CDR3 sequence is 15 residues long. CDR3 protein: CASSEMIGEGEKLFF. CDR3 in DNA: TGTGCCAGCAGTGAAATGATAGGGGAAGGTGAAAAACTGTTTTTT.

The V call is TRBV27, the J call TRBJ2-1; 10 bases line up with TRBD2. Trimming cost V 6 bases and J 7 bases; bases outside gene matches: 15. The CDR3 is made up of 17 amino acids. The V gene's germline CDR1 is MNHEY and CDR2 SMNVEV (reference sequence). The CDR3 region is CASSQTNLAGAANEQFF. The CDR3 nucleotides are TGTGCCAGCAGCCAAACAAATCTAGCGGGAGCCGCGAATGAGCAGTTCTTC.

The CDR3 DNA reads TGCGCCAGCAGCTTTGGAAACAGGGGCAACAACAATGAGCAGTTCTTC. Translation gives CASSFGNRGNNNEQFF. This rearrangement joins TRBV5-1 to TRBJ2-1, with TRBD1 matching over 7 bases. The germline gives CDR1 SGHRS, CDR2 YFSETQ. V dropped 2 bases and J dropped 5; count of bases not matched to a gene: 10. The CDR3 spans 16 residues.

V is TRBV5-1 and J is TRBJ2-5, with TRBD2 identical over 7 bases. Looked up from germline, CDR1 is SGHRS and CDR2 is YFSETQ. V trimming: 0 bases; J trimming: 10 bases; junction bases outside the gene matches: 6. CDR3 length: 13 amino acids. CDR3 sequence reads: CASSLAGGEFQYF. DNA of the CDR3: TGCGCCAGCAGCTTGGCGGGAGGCGAATTCCAGTACTTC.

This clone was picked up one time. The chain is built from TRBV15 and TRBJ2-2; weak D call: TRBD2 (5 bases). The germline gives CDR1 LNHNV, CDR2 YYDKDF (reference sequence). CDR3 length: 15 residues. Trimming stripped 1 base from V and 6 bases from J, with 12 bases between. In nucleotides, the CDR3 is TGTGCCACCAGCAGAGTTCGGGGTATCTCCGGGGAGCTGTTTTTT. Translating it yields CATSRVRGISGELFF.

The gene calls are TRBV7-9 and TRBJ1-5; 8 bases are a match to TRBD1. V dropped 5 bases and J dropped 2; count of bases not matched to a gene: 8. The germline gives CDR1 SEHNR, CDR2 FQNEAQ (reference sequence). This CDR3 has 16 amino acids. CDR3 residues: CASSPWTGFGNQPQHF. The CDR3 DNA sequence: TGTGCCAGCAGCCCTTGGACAGGGTTCGGCAATCAGCCCCAGCATTTT.

To note about this clone: This specimen includes other DNA sequences encoding the same CDR3. This rearrangement joins TRBV6-5 to TRBJ1-2; TRBD1 matches at 8 bases. V lost 2 bases and J lost 7; bases outside the gene matches: 6. The CDR3 length is 14 residues. Germline values: CDR1 MNHEY, CDR2 SVGAGI. The CDR3 sequence: CASSYTGQGSGYTF. The CDR3 DNA reads TGTGCCAGCAGTTACACAGGACAGGGAAGTGGCTACACCTTC.

V gene TRBV10-1 combines with J gene TRBJ2-3, with D hard to call. This CDR3 contains 12 residues. Trimming stripped 6 bases from V and 6 bases from J, with 10 bases between. Germline loops: CDR1 WNHNN, CDR2 SYGVQD (reference sequence). The CDR3 DNA is TGCGCCAGCAGCGTTAATCGGGATACGCAGTATTTT. Translating it yields CASSVNRDTQYF.

The chain employs TRBV28 and TRBJ2-6; D is unresolved. Germline V lookup: CDR1 MDHEN, CDR2 SYDVKM. The CDR3 consists of 15 residues. Trimming cost V 7 bases and J 0 bases, with 10 bases left between them. The chain's CDR3 is CASNGGYSGANVLTF. The CDR3 region has the DNA TGTGCCAGCAATGGCGGCTACTCTGGGGCCAACGTCCTGACTTTC. The whole variable domain, remainder taken from reference TRBV28 and TRBJ2-6, is DVKVTQSSRYLVKRTGEKVFLECVQDMDHENMFWYRQDPGLGLRLIYFSYDVKMKEKGDIPEGYSVSREKKERFSLILESASTNQTSMYLCASNGGYSGANVLTFGAGSRLTVL.

The rearrangement uses TRBV5-8 and TRBJ1-6; 9 nucleotides match TRBD1. V was pared by 2 bases and J by 9 bases, with 6 bases of the junction left unmatched. Germline CDR1 and CDR2: SGHTS and YDEGEE. CDR3 size: 15 residues. The CDR3 loop reads CASSFPSTGGSPLHF. In DNA, the CDR3 is TGTGCCAGCAGCTTCCCCTCGACAGGGGGTTCACCCCTCCACTTT.

This clone was detected once. The chain is built from TRBV3-1 (or the pseudogene TRBV3-2) and TRBJ2-4; 7 nucleotides align to TRBD1. The CDR3 is 13 residues long. Germline assignment: CDR1 LGHDT and CDR2 YNNKEL (reference sequence). The V gene end was trimmed by 4 bases and the J gene end by 5 bases; junction bases not matched to a gene: 2. CDR3: CASSRDSQNIQYF. The CDR3, as DNA: TGTGCCAGCAGCCGGGACAGCCAAAACATTCAGTACTTC.

The rearrangement links TRBV5-1 to TRBJ2-3; 8 bases map to TRBD1. CDR1 SGHRS and CDR2 YFSETQ come from the germline V gene. V lost 3 bases to trimming and J lost 2 bases; unmatched junction nucleotides: 2. This CDR3 spans 14 amino acids. The CDR3 protein is CASSWTGSTDTQYF. DNA for the CDR3: TGCGCCAGCAGCTGGACAGGGTCCACAGATACGCAGTATTTT.

This chain uses TRBV20-1 with TRBJ2-7; 8 positions agree with TRBD1. This CDR3 is built from 11 residues. V was clipped by 6 bases and J by 4 bases; unmatched bases: 2. CDR1 and CDR2 from the germline V gene are DFQATT and SNEGSKA (reference sequence). The CDR3 is CSAHRGYEQYF. The CDR3 bases are TGCAGTGCCCACAGGGGGTACGAGCAGTACTTC.

This chain links TRBV4-1 with TRBJ2-7, with 8 bases identical to TRBD2. After removal of 1 base from V and 1 base from J, the junction contained 6 bases not matched to a gene. The CDR3 is made up of 16 amino acids. CDR1 is MGHRA and CDR2 is YSYEKL in the germline V gene. The CDR3 here is CASSQVVAGLSYEQYF. The CDR3 bases are TGCGCCAGCAGCCAAGTGGTAGCGGGATTATCCTACGAGCAGTACTTC.

The J gene is TRBJ1-3, the V gene TRBV21-1; the table calls TRBD1, which could not be checked here. TRBV21-1 is flagged as a pseudogene. The CDR3 contains 16 residues. DNA of the CDR3: TGTGCCAGCTCAGGAGGACAGTCCACCTCTGGAAACACCATATATTTT. It translates to CASSGGQSTSGNTIYF.

This clone was observed a single time. The chain is built from TRBV28 and TRBJ1-1, with D tentatively TRBD1 (6 bases). This CDR3 spans 13 amino acids. Trimming cost V 2 bases and J 6 bases, with 10 bases left between them. Germline V gives CDR1 MDHEN, CDR2 SYDVKM. CDR3 loop: CASSLVGGSEAFF. The CDR3 DNA is TGTGCCAGCAGTTTAGTAGGGGGATCTGAAGCTTTCTTT.

The V and J genes are TRBV11-3 and TRBJ1-2, with D unclear. Germline CDR1 is SGHNT and CDR2 is YENEEA. The CDR3 has 13 amino acids. Trimming took 1 base from V and 5 from J, leaving 8 bases between them. In DNA, the CDR3 is TGTGCCAGCAGCTTAGGCCCGGGTTATGGCTACACCTTC. Amino acid sequence: CASSLGPGYGYTF.

This clone has a single count. The chain is built from TRBV18 and TRBJ2-7; 8 bases are shared with TRBD1. The CDR3 is 15 residues long. V lost 5 bases and J lost 5; bases outside the gene matches: 11. Germline values: CDR1 KGHSH, CDR2 LQKENI. CDR3: CASSDRDRGVNEQYF. The CDR3 nucleotides are TGTGCCAGCTCAGACAGAGACAGGGGAGTGAACGAGCAGTACTTC.

The chain employs TRBV4-1 and TRBJ1-2; TRBD1 matches 8 bases. Looked up from germline, CDR1 is MGHRA and CDR2 is YSYEKL. V gave up 0 bases and J gave up 8 bases; unmatched junction bases: 5. This CDR3 comprises 14 residues. CDR3 sequence reads: CASSQEQGVGGYTF. The CDR3 nucleotides are TGCGCCAGCAGCCAAGAACAGGGGGTAGGAGGCTACACCTTC.

The V call is TRBV24-1, the J call TRBJ2-2; perhaps TRBD1 as D (5 bases). The CDR3 runs 14 residues. Trimming stripped 9 bases from V and 1 base from J, with 11 bases between. CDR1 KGHDR and CDR2 SFDVKD come from the germline V gene. The CDR3 sequence is CATGSQGNTGELFF. DNA of the CDR3: TGTGCCACCGGTAGCCAGGGGAACACCGGGGAGCTGTTTTTT.